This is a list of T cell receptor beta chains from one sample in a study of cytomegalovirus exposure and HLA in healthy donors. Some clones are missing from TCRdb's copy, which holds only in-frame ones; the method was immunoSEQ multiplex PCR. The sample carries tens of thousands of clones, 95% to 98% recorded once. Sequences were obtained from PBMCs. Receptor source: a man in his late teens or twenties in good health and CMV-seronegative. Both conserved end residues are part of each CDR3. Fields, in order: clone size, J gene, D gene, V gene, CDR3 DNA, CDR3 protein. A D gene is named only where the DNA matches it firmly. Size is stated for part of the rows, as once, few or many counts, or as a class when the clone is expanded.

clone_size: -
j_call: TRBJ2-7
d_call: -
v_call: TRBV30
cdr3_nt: TGTGCCTGGAGTGAGGACAGCTTGAGCTCCTACGAGCAGTACTTC
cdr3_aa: CAWSEDSLSSYEQYF

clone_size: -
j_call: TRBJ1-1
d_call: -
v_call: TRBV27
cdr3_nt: TGTGCCAGCAGTTTGTTTGCTATGAACACTGAAGCTTTCTTT
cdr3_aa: CASSLFAMNTEAFF

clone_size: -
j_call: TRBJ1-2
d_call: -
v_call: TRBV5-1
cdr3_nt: TGCGCCAGCATCACCCCAGGGGATAACTATGGCTACACCTTC
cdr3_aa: CASITPGDNYGYTF

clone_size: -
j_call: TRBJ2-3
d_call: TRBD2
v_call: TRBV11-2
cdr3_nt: TGTGCCAGCAGCTTAATAGCGGGAGTGGTAGATACGCAGTATTTT
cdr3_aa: CASSLIAGVVDTQYF

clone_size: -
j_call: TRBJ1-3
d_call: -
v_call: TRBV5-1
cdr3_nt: TGCGCCAGCAGCCCAGGACAACTCGCCTACTCTTTGAACACCATATATTTT
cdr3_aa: CASSPGQLAYSLNTIYF

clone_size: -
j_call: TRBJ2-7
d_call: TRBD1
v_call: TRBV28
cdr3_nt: TGTGCCAGCAGTTCCCCACACAGGGGACGGACGACCTACGAGCAGTACTTC
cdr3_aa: CASSSPHRGRTTYEQYF

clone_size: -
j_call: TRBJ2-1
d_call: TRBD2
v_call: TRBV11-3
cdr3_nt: TGTGCCAGCGAGCTTGGCGGGAGGGCCCAGAGCTCCTACAATGAGCAGTTCTTC
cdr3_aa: CASELGGRAQSSYNEQFF

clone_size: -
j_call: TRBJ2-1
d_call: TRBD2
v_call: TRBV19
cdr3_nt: TGTGCCAGTAGTTCCCCCCCAGCGGGAGGCTTTAATGAGCAGTTCTTC
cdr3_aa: CASSSPPAGGFNEQFF

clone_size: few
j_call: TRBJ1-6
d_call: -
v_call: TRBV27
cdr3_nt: TGTGCCAGCAGTTTATTGGAGAATTCACCCCTCCACTTT
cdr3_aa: CASSLLENSPLHF

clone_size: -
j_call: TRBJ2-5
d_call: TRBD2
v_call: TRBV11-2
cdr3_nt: TGTGCCAGCAGCTTAGTCCACCGCGGGAGGGTCCCAGAGACCCAGTACTTC
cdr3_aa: CASSLVHRGRVPETQYF

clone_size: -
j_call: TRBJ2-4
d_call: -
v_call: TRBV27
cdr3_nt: TGTGCCAGCAGTTTTCAAGGTGGAGGGAGTGTGGCCAAAAACATTCAGTACTTC
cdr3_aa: CASSFQGGGSVAKNIQYF

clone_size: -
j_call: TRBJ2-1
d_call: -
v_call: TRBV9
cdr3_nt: TGTGCCAGCAGCCGTACCCCGCTATGGTGGGCGAACAATGAGCAGTTCTTC
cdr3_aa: CASSRTPLWWANNEQFF

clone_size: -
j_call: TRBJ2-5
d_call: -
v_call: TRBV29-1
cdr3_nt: TGCAGCGCACTACCCAGACTAGTGCAACAAGGAACCCAGTACTTC
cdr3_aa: CSALPRLVQQGTQYF

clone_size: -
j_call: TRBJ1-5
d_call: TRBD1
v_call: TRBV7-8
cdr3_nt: TGTGCCAGCAGCTTAAAGTCGGCAGGGGGTAATCAGCCCCAGCATTTT
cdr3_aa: CASSLKSAGGNQPQHF

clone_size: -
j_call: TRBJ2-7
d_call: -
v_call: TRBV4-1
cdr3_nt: TGCGCCAGCAGCCAAGATGAGGGATCGAGCTCCTACGAGCAGTACTTC
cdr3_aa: CASSQDEGSSSYEQYF

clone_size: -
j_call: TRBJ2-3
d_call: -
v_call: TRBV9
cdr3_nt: TGTGCCAGCACCCTACGGGCTAGCGTCATGGATACGCAGTATTTT
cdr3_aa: CASTLRASVMDTQYF

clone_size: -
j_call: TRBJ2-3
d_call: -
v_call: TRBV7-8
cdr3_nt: TGTGCCAGCAGCCCGATGGGAGATCCTAGCACAGATACGCAGTATTTT
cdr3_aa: CASSPMGDPSTDTQYF

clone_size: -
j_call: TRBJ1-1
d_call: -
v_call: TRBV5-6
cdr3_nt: TGTGCCAGCAGCCGTGGGACTGGGAGGCAGGACACTGAAGCTTTCTTT
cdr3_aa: CASSRGTGRQDTEAFF

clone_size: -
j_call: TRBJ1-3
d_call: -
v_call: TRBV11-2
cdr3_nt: TGTGCCAGCAGCTCCTGGGGACTTACACTCCCTGGAAACACCATATATTTT
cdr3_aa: CASSSWGLTLPGNTIYF

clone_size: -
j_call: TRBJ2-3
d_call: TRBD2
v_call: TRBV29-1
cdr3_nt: TGCAGCGTTGACGCTATTATCGGGGGGGATGGAGATACGCAGTATTTT
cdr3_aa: CSVDAIIGGDGDTQYF

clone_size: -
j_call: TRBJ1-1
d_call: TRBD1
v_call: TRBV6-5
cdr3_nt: TGTGCCAGCAGTTACTCCTTGACAGGGGAAGCTTTCTTT
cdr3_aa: CASSYSLTGEAFF

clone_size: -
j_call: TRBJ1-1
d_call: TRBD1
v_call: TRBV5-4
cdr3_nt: TGTGCCAGCAGCTCAATCGGACAGGGCGGCACTGAAGCTTTCTTT
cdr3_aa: CASSSIGQGGTEAFF

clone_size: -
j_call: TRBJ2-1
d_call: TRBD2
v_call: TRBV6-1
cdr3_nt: TGTGCCAGCAGTGAAGTAATACGGACTAGGGATGAGCAGTTCTTC
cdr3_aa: CASSEVIRTRDEQFF

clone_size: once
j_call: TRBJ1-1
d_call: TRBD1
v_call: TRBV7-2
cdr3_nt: TGTGCCAGCAGCTCGGGACAGGTCGGAAACACTGAAGCTTTCTTT
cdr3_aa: CASSSGQVGNTEAFF

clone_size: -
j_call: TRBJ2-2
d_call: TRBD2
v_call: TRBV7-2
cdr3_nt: TGTGCCAGCAGCTTAGGGGGACTAGCGGGGGCCAGAGGGGAGCTGTTTTTT
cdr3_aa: CASSLGGLAGARGELFF

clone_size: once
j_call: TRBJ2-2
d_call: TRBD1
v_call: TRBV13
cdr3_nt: TGTGCCAGCAGCGTGGACAGGGGTAACACCGGGGAGCTGTTTTTT
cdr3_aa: CASSVDRGNTGELFF

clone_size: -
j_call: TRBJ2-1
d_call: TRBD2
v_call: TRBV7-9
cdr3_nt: TGTGCCAGCAACTCCCAGAGGGAGGGGTTGGGGCAGTTCTTC
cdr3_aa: CASNSQREGLGQFF

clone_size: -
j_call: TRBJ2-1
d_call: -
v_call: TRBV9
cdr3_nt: TGTGCCAGCAGCGTAGAGGGCGGGACGGCCTACAATGAGCAGTTCTTC
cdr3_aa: CASSVEGGTAYNEQFF

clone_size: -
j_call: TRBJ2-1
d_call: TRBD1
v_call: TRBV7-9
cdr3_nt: TGTGCCAGCAGCTTAGGACAGGGGGCCTACAATGAGCAGTTCTTC
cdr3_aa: CASSLGQGAYNEQFF

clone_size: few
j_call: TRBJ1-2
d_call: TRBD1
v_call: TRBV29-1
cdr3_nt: TGCAGCGTTGTCAGGTTCTCGGTAACCGGGACAGGGGGCTATGGCTACACCTTC
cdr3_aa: CSVVRFSVTGTGGYGYTF

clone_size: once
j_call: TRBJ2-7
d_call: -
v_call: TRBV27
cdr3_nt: TGTGCCAGCAGCAGACTAGGCGCATACGAGCAGTACTTC
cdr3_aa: CASSRLGAYEQYF